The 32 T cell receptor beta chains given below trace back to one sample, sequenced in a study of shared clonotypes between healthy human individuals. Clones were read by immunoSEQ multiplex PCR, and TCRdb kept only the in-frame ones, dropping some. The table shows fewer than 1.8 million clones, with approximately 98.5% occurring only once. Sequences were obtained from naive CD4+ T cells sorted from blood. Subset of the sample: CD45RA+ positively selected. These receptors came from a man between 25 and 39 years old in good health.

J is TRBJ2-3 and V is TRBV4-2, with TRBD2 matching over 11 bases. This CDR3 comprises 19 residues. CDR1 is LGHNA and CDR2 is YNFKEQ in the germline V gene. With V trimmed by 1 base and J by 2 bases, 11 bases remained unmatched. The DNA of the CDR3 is TGTGCCAGCAGCCAAGGTTACCCCCTAGCGGGAGGCCCCACAGATACGCAGTATTTT. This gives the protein CASSQGYPLAGGPTDTQYF.

In DNA, the CDR3 is TGTGCCAGCTCACGAGGCCGGACAGGGGACTACGAGCAGTACTTC. Translating it yields CASSRGRTGDYEQYF. The chain is built from TRBV18 and TRBJ2-7; TRBD1 agrees at 9 bases. V lost 4 bases and J lost 3; bases outside the gene matches: 7. From germline, CDR1 is KGHSH and CDR2 LQKENI. CDR3 length: 15 amino acids. The full variable domain, with the rest looked up from reference TRBV18 and TRBJ2-7, is NAGVMQNPRHLVRRRGQEARLRCSPMKGHSHVYWYRQLPEEGLKFMVYLQKENIIDESGMPKERFSAEFPKEGPSILRIQQVVRGDSAAYFCASSRGRTGDYEQYFGPGTRLTVT.

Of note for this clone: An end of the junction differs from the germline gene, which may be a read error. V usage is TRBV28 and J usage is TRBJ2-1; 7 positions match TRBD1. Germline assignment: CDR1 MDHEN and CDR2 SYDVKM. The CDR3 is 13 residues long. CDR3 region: CASSLFLKGGQVF. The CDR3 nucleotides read TGTGCCAGCAGTTTGTTTCTAAAGGGTGGACAGGTCTTC.

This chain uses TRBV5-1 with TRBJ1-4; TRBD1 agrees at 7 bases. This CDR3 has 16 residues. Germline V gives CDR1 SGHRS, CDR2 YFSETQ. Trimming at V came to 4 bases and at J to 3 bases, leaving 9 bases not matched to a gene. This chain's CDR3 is CASSPGGGASNEKLFF. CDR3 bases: TGCGCCAGCAGCCCGGGAGGGGGCGCGTCTAATGAAAAACTGTTTTTT.

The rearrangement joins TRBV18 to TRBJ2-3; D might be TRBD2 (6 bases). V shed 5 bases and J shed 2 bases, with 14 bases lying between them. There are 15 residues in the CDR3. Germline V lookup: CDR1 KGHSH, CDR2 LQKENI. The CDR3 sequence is CASSYGLDYTDTQYF. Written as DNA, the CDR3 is TGTGCCAGCTCATACGGCTTGGACTACACAGATACGCAGTATTTT. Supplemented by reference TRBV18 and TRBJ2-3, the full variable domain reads NAGVMQNPRHLVRRRGQEARLRCSPMKGHSHVYWYRQLPEEGLKFMVYLQKENIIDESGMPKERFSAEFPKEGPSILRIQQVVRGDSAAYFCASSYGLDYTDTQYFGPGTRLTVL.

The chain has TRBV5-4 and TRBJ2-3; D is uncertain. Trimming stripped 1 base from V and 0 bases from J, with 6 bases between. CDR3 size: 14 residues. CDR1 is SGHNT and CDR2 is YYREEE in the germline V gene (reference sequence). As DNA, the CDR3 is TGTGCCAGCAGCTTGATCGGAAGCACAGATACGCAGTATTTT. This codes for CASSLIGSTDTQYF.

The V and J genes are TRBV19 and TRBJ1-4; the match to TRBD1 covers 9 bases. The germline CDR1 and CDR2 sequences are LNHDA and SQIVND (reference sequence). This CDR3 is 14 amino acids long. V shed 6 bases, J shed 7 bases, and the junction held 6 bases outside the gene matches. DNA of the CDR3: TGTGCCAGTAGGACTGGGACAGGGCGTGAAAAACTGTTTTTT. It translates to CASRTGTGREKLFF.

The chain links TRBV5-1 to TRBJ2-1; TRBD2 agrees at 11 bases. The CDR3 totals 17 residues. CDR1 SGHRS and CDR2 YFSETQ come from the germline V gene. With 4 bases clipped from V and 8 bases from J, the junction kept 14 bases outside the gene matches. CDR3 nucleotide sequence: TGCGCCAGCAGCCCCCGTCTAGCGGGAGGCGGTAACGATGAGCAGTTCTTC. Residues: CASSPRLAGGGNDEQFF.

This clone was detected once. DNA for the CDR3: TGTGCCAGCAGCCGCCCGGGCCAAGCGGGAGGCTACACCGGGGAGCTGTTTTTT. The encoded protein is CASSRPGQAGGYTGELFF. The chain recombines TRBV7-6 with TRBJ2-2; 9 bases map to TRBD2. Germline V gene lookup returns CDR1 SGHVS and CDR2 FNYEAQ. This CDR3 is built from 18 residues. With V trimmed by 5 bases and J by 3 bases, 13 bases remained unmatched.

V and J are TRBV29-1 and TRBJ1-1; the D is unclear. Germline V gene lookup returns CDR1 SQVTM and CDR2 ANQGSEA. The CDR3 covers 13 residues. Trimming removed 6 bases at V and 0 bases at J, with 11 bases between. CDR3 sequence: CSVVGSMNTEAFF. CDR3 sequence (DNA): TGCAGCGTGGTGGGGAGTATGAACACTGAAGCTTTCTTT.

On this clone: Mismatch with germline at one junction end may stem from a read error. This CDR3 is CASITPDGMDPKEAQYF. For the CDR3, the DNA is TGCGCCAGCATAACCCCCGACGGGATGGACCCGAAAGAGGCCCAGTACTTC. The rearrangement links TRBV10-1 to TRBJ2-5; D is possibly TRBD2 (5 bases). The CDR3 loop spans 17 amino acids. Looked up from germline, CDR1 is WNHNN and CDR2 is SYGVQD (reference sequence).

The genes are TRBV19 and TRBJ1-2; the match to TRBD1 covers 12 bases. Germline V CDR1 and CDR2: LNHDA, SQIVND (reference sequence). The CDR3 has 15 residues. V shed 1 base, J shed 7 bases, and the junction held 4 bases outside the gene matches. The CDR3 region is CASSIAGQGASGYTF. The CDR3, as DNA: TGTGCCAGTAGTATAGCGGGACAGGGGGCCTCTGGCTACACCTTC. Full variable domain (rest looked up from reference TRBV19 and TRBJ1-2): DGGITQSPKYLFRKEGQNVTLSCEQNLNHDAMYWYRQDPGQGLRLIYYSQIVNDFQKGDIAEGYSVSREKKESFPLTVTSAQKNPTAFYLCASSIAGQGASGYTFGSGTRLTVV.

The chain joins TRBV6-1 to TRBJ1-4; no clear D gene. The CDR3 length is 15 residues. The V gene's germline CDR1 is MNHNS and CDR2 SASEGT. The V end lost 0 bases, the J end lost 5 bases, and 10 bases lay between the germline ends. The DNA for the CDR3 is TGTGCCAGCAGTGAAGCCGTACGCTTGAATGAAAAACTGTTTTTT. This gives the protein CASSEAVRLNEKLFF.

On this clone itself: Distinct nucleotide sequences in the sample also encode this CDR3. The CDR3 sequence: CASRPGQGAYEQYF. The CDR3 bases are TGTGCCAGCAGACCGGGACAGGGTGCCTACGAGCAGTACTTC. This chain links TRBV28 with TRBJ2-7; 9 bases are a match to TRBD1. Losses at the gene ends were 6 bases for V and 2 bases for J; bases not matched to a gene: 5. Germline V gives CDR1 MDHEN, CDR2 SYDVKM. There are 14 residues in the CDR3.

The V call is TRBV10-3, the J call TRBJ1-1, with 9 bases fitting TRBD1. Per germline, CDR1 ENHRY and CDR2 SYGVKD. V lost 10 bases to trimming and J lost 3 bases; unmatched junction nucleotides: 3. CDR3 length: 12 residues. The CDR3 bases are TGTGCCACCTGGACAGGGGACACTGAAGCTTTCTTT. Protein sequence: CATWTGDTEAFF.

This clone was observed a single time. CDR3 sequence reads: CASSFRPGTEYNEQFF. CDR3 nucleotide sequence: TGTGCCAGCAGCTTCCGTCCCGGGACAGAGTACAATGAGCAGTTCTTC. The chain combines TRBV7-3 with TRBJ2-1, with 7 bases aligning to TRBD1. This CDR3 is built from 16 residues. V was clipped by 3 bases and J by 4 bases; unmatched bases: 9. Germline V lookup: CDR1 SGHTA, CDR2 FQGTGA. The entire variable domain, with the rest obtained from reference TRBV7-3 and TRBJ2-1, is as follows: GAGVSQTPSNKVTEKGKYVELRCDPISGHTALYWYRQSLGQGPEFLIYFQGTGAADDSGLPNDRFFAVRPEGSVSTLKIQRTERGDSAVYLCASSFRPGTEYNEQFFGPGTRLTVL.

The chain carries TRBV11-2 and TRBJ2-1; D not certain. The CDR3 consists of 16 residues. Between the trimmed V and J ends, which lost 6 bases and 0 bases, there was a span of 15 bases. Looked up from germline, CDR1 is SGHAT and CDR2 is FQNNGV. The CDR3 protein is CASRRIFKSSYNEQFF. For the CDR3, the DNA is TGTGCCAGCAGACGTATTTTTAAGAGCTCCTACAATGAGCAGTTCTTC.

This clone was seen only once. The CDR3 DNA sequence: TGCGCCAGCAGCTTGTTCCGGGAGGAGGGCGGGGAGCTGTTTTTT. It encodes CASSLFREEGGELFF. The V call is TRBV5-1, the J call TRBJ2-2; 7 nucleotides line up with TRBD2. The CDR3 contains 15 residues. Losses at the gene ends were 1 base for V and 7 bases for J; bases not matched to a gene: 7. From germline, CDR1 is SGHRS and CDR2 YFSETQ.

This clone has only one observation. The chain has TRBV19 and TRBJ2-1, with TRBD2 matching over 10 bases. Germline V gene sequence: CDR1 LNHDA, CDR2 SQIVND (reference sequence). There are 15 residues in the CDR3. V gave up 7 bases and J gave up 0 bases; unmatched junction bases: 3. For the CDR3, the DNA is TGTGCCAGTAAGCGGGAGGGCCTCTCCTACAATGAGCAGTTCTTC. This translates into CASKREGLSYNEQFF.

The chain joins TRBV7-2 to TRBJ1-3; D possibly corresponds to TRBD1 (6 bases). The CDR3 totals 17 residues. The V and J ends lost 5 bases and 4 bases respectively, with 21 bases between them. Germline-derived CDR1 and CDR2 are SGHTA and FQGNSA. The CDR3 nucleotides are TGTGCCAGCAGCCTATGGCTAACCGGGACATGGGGAAACACCATATATTTT. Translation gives CASSLWLTGTWGNTIYF.

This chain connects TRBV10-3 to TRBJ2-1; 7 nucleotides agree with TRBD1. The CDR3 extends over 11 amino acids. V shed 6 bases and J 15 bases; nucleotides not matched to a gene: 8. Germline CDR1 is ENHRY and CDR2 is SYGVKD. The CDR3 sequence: CAIRGGRVAFF. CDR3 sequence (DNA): TGTGCCATCAGAGGGGGCAGGGTTGCGTTCTTC.

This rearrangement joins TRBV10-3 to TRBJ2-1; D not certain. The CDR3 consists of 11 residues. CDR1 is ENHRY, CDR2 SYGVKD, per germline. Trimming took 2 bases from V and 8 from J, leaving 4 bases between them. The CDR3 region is CAISEIDEQFF. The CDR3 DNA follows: TGTGCCATCAGTGAGATTGATGAGCAGTTCTTC.

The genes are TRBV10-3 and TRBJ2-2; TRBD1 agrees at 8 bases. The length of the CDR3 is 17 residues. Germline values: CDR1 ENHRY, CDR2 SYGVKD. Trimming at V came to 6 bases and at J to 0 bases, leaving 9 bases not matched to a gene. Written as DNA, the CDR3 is TGTGCCATCAGCCCAGATATGACAGGGGCGAACACCGGGGAGCTGTTTTTT. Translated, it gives CAISPDMTGANTGELFF.

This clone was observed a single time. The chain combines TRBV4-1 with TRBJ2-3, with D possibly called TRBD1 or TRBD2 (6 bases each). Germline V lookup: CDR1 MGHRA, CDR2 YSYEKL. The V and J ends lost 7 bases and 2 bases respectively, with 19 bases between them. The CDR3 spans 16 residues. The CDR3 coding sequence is TGCGCCAGCACCCTACGACGGGGGCTCTTCACAGATACGCAGTATTTT. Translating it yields CASTLRRGLFTDTQYF.

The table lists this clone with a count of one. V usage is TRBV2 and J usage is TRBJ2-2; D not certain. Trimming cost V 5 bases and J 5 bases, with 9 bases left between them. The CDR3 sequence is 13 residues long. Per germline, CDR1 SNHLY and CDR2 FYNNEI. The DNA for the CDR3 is TGTGCCAGCAGTCCTCAGGCGACCGGGGAGCTGTTTTTT. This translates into CASSPQATGELFF.

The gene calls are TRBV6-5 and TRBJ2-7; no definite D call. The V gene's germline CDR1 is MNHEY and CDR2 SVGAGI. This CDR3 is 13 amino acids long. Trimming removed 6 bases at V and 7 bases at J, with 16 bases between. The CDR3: CASRRGPQWEQYF. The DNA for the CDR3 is TGTGCCAGCAGACGAGGCCCCCAATGGGAGCAGTACTTC.

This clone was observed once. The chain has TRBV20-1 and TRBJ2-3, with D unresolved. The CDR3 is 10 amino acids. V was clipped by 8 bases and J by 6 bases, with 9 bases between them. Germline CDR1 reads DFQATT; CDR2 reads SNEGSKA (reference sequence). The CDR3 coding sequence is TGCAGTTCCTGGGTTGATACGCAGTATTTT. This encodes CSSWVDTQYF.

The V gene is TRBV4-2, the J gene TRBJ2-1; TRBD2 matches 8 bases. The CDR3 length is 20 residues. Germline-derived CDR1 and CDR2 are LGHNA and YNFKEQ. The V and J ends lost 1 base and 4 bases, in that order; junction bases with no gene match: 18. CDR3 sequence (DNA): TGTGCCAGCAGCCAAGTCGGAATGCTGTTAGGCAGCGGGAGTTACAATGAGCAGTTCTTC. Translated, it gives CASSQVGMLLGSGSYNEQFF.

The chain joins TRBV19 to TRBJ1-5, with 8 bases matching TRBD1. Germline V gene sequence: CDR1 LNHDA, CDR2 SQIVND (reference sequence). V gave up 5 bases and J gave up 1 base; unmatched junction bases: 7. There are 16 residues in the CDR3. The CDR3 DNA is TGTGCCAGTAGTGTCACAGGGGGAGGGAGCAATCAGCCCCAGCATTTT. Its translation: CASSVTGGGSNQPQHF.

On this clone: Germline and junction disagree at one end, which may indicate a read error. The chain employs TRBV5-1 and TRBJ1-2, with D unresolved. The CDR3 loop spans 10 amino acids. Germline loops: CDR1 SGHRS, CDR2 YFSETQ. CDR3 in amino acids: CASSQPPLLF. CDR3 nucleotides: TGCGCCAGCAGCCAGCCCCCTCTTCTCTTC.

In DNA form, the CDR3 reads TGTGCCACCGTGGCCCTAAGTCGGGAGCAGTTCTTC. Translation gives CATVALSREQFF. The chain joins TRBV27 to TRBJ2-1; no clear D gene. The CDR3 contains 12 residues. Germline values: CDR1 MNHEY, CDR2 SMNVEV (reference sequence). V was shortened by 10 bases and J by 10 bases, with 17 bases between the two germline ends.

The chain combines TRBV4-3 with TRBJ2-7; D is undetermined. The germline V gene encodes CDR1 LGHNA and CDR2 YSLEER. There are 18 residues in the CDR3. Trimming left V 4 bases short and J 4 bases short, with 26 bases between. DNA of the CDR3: TGCGCCAGCAGCCGACGGAACCTTGGGCCCCGAACGTTATACGAGCAGTACTTC. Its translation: CASSRRNLGPRTLYEQYF.